A single sample gave rise to the 5 T cell receptor beta chains below, sequenced in a study of T and B cells in COVID-19 patients. Multiplex PCR with BIOMED2 TRB-A/B primer pools amplified TRB rearrangements. TCRdb reanalysed the multiplex PCR reads using MiXCR and keeps one entry per CDR3 protein. The sample records about 18,000 distinct CDR3 sequences, around 35% being singletons. Blood genomic DNA input for TRB amplification was about 240-550 ng. The sample comprised blood. These receptors originate from a human donor with active COVID-19.

The chain links TRBV19 to TRBJ2-3; 9 nucleotides agree with TRBD2. The CDR3 runs to 14 residues. With V trimmed by 5 bases and J by 4 bases, 4 bases remained unmatched. Germline V lookup: CDR1 LNHDA, CDR2 SQIVND (reference sequence). The CDR3 reads CASSPRGGADTQYF. The CDR3 DNA reads as TGTGCCAGTAGTCCCCGCGGGGGGGCAGATACGCAGTATTTT.

By proportion, this clonotype is medium-sized. This chain connects TRBV6-5 to TRBJ2-5; D not certain. Germline V CDR1 and CDR2: MNHEY, SVGAGI. Trimming removed 0 bases at V and 5 bases at J, with 1 base between. This CDR3 has 11 residues. For the CDR3, the DNA is TGTGCCAGCAGTTACTCGGAGACCCAGTACTTC. This encodes CASSYSETQYF.

V is TRBV19 and J is TRBJ2-1, with 7 bases matching TRBD1. Germline V lookup: CDR1 LNHDA, CDR2 SQIVND (reference sequence). With V trimmed by 5 bases and J by 0 bases, 13 bases remained unmatched. The CDR3 is 18 amino acids. The CDR3 sequence is CASSRVWDSILSYNEQFF. The CDR3 DNA reads TGTGCCAGTAGTCGTGTATGGGACAGTATCCTCTCCTACAATGAGCAGTTCTTC.

This rearrangement joins TRBV6-2 or TRBV6-3 to TRBJ1-5, with D maybe TRBD1 (6 bases). Germline-derived CDR1 and CDR2 are MNHEY and SVGEGT. CDR3 size: 14 residues. Trimming removed 5 bases at V and 1 base at J, with 9 bases between. The CDR3, as DNA: TGTGCCAGCAGTAAGGGGGACAGCAATCAGCCCCAGCATTTT. Its protein is CASSKGDSNQPQHF.

CDR3 coding DNA: TGCGCCAGCAGCCCGGCAGGGGGGGCAAGGTCCTACGAGCAGTACTTC. It yields the protein CASSPAGGARSYEQYF. The chain joins TRBV5-1 to TRBJ2-7, with D possibly called TRBD1 or TRBD2 (7 bases each). Per the germline V gene, CDR1 is SGHRS and CDR2 is YFSETQ. This CDR3 spans 16 amino acids. Deletions cut 4 bases from V and 1 base from J, with 18 bases between.